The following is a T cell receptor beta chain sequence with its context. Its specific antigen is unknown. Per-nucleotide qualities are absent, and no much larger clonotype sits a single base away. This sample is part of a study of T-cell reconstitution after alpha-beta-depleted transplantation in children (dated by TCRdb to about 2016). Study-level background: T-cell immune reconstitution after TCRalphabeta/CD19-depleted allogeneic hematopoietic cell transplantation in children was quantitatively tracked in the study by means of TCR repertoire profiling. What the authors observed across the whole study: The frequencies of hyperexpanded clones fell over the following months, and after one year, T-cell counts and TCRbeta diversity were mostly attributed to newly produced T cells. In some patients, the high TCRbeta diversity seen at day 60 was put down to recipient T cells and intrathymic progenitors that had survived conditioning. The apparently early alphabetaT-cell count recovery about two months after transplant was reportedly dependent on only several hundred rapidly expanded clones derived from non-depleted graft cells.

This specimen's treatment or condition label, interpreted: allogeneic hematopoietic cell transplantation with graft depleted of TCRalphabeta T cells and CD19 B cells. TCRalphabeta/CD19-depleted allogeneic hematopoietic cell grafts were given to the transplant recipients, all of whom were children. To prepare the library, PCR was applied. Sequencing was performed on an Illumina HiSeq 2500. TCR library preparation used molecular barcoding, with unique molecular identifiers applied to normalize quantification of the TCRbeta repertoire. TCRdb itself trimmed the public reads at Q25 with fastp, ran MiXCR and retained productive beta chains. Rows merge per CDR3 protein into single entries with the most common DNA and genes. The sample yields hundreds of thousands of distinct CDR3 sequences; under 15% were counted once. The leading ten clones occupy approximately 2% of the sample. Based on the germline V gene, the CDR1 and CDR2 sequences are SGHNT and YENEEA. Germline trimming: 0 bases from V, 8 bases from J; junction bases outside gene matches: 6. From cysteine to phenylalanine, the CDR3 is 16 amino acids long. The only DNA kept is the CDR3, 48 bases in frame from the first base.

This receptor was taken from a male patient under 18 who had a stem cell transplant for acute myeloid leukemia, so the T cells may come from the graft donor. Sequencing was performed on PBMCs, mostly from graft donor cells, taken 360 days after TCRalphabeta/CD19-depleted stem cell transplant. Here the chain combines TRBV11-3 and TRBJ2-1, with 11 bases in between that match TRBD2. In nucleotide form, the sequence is TGTGCCAGCAGCTTAGAAGGTAGCGGGAGGGTCCATGAGCAGTTCTTC. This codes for CASSLEGSGRVHEQFF.